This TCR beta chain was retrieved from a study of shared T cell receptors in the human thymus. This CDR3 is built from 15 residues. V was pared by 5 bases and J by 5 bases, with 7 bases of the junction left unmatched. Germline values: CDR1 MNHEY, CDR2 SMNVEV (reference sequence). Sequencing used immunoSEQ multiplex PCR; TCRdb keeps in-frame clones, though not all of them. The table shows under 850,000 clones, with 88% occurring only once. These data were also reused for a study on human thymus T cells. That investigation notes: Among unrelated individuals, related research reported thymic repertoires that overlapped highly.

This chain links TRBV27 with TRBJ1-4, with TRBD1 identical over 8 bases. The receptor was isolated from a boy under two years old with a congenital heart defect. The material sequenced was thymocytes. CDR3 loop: CASSGQGQENEKLFF. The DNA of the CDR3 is TGTGCCAGCAGTGGACAGGGACAGGAGAATGAAAAACTGTTTTTT.